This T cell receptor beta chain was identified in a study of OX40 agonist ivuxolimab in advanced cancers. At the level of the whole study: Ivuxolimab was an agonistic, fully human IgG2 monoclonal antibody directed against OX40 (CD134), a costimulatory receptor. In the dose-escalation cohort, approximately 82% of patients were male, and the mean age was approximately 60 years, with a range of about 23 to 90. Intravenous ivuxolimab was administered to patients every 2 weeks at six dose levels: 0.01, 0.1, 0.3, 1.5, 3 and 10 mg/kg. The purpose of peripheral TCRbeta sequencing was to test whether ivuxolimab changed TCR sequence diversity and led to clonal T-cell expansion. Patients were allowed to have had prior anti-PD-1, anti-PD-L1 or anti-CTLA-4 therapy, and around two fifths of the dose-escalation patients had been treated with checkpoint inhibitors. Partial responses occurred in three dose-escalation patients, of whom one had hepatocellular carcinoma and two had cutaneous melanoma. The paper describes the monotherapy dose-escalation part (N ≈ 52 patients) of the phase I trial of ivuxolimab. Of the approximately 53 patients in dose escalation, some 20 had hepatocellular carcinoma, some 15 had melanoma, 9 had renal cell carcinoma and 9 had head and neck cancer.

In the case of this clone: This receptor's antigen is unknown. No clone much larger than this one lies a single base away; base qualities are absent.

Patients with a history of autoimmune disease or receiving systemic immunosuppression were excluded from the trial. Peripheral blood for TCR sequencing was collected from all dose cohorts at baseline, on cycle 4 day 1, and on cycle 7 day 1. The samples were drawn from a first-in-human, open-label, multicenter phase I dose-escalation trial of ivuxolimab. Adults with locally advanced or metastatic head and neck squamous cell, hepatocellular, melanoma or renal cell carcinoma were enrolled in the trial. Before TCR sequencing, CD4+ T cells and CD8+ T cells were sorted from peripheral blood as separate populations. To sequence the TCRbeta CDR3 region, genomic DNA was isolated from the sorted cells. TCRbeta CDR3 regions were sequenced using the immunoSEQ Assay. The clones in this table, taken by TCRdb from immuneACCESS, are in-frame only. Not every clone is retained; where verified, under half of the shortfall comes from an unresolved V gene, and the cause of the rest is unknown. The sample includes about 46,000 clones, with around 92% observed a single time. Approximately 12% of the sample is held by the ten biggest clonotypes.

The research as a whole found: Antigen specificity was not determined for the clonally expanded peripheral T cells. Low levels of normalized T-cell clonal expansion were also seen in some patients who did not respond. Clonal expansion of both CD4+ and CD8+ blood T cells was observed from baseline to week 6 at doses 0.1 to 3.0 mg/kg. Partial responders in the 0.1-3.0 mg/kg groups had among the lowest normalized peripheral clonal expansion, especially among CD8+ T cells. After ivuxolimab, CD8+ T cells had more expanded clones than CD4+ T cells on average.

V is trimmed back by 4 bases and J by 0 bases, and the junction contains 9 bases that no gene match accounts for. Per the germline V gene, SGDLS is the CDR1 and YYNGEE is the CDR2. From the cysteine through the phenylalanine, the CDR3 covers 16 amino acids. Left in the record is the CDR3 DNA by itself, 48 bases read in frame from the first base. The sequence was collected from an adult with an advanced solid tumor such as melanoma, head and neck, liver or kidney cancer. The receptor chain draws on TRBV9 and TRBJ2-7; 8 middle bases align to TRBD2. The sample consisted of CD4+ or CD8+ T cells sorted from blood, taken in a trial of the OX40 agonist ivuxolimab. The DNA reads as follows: TGTGCCAGCAGCCTCGCGGGGACTAGTCCCTCCTACGAGCAGTACTTC. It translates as CASSLAGTSPSYEQYF.